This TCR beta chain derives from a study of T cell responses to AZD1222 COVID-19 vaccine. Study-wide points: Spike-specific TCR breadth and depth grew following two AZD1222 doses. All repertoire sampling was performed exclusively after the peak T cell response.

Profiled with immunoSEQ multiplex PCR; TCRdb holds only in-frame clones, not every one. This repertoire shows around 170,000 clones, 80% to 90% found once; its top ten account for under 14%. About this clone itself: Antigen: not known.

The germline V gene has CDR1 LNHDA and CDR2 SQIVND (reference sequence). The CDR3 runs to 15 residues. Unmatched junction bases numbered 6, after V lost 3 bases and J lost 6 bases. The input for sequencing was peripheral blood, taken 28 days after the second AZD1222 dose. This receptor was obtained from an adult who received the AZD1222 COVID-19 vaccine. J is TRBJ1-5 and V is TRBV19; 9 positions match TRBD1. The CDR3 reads CASSIGTGISQPQHF. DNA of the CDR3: TGTGCCAGTAGTATCGGGACAGGGATATCTCAGCCCCAGCATTTT.